The source of this TCR beta chain is a study of early T cells in non-severe SARS-CoV-2 infection (dated by TCRdb to 2020 to 2023). Regarding the complete study: Bulk RNA from unsorted whole blood was used for TCR sequencing, so alpha and beta chains could not be paired.

Overall study results and their limits: VDJdb matching was skewed toward anti-spike CD8 responses, so virus-specific expansions were likely underestimated and private and CD4 specificities were missed.

The method behind the library was 5' RACE. For sequencing, a NextSeq 500 was employed. The TCR library protocol attached unique molecular identifiers to individual cDNA molecules to correct for sequencing error and PCR bias. Both TCR alpha and beta chains were sequenced, and tight co-correlation was observed between alpha and beta sequence abundances in each sample. The source study handled its data this way. Decombinator V4 was used to annotate TCR sequences for V gene, J gene and CDR3. TCRs were defined as expanded if a significant change between any two time points was detected under a Poisson model with p below 0.0001. TCR abundances were normalised to the total number of TCRs sequenced per sample and expressed as counts per million. TRAV1-2 paired with TRAJ12, TRAJ20 or TRAJ33 defined MAIT TCRs, while TRAV10 paired with TRAJ18 defined iNKT TCRs. VDJdb, accessed 1 November 2021, was searched for CMV, EBV and SARS-CoV-2 annotated TCRs, with TCRs annotated for multiple antigens excluded. TCRdb reworked the public reads: Q25 trimming with fastp, MiXCR clone assembly, productive beta chains retained. Each entry merges the rows of one CDR3 protein and shows their most common DNA and genes. None of the V and J calls come from the authors' own analysis; TCRdb made them. The sample table contains 69,000 or so distinct CDR3 sequences; only one count was recorded for roughly 4.5% of them. Roughly 3.9% of the sample lies in the top ten.

This was a case-control study nested in a cohort of healthcare workers in London, UK, who had nasopharyngeal swab PCR tests and blood samples taken every week. Healthcare workers were recruited during the week of the UK lockdown, between 23 and 31 March 2020, and followed weekly for up to about 15 weeks. The germline ends are 20 bases apart after V is trimmed by 10 bases and J by 7 bases. From cysteine to phenylalanine, the CDR3 is 13 amino acids long. Only the CDR3 DNA is retained, 39 bases long and in frame from the first base. The germline V gene encodes CDR1 SEHNR and CDR2 FQNEAQ (reference sequence). In the case of this clonotype: The clone's antigen remains unknown. Base qualities are missing; no much larger clone stands one base away.

The clonotype originates from an adult who was a healthcare worker with PCR-confirmed SARS-CoV-2 infection or an uninfected control (not recorded which). The donor label of this sample is uncertain. This chain is built from TRBV7-9 and TRBJ2-7; TRBD2 is a possible D gene, resting on 6 matching bases. Sample: whole blood, taken at baseline. The DNA sequence is as follows: TGTGCCACCACGGGACTCAGCTTTGGTGAGCAGTACTTC. It encodes CATTGLSFGEQYF.